Each of the 8 T cell receptor beta chains below was sequenced from the same sample in a study of identical twins. TCRdb re-analysed the 5' RACE reads in MiXCR, keeping a single row per CDR3 protein. Of around 100,000 distinct CDR3 sequences in the sample, 5.9% were seen once. Specimen: memory T cells sorted from blood. All receptors derive from a woman between 50 and 59 years old in good health.

This clonotype has ten or more counts. The CDR3 loop reads CSARWANEQFF. The CDR3 DNA is TGCAGTGCTCGCTGGGCCAATGAGCAGTTCTTC. The rearrangement links TRBV20-1 to TRBJ2-1, with unresolved D. CDR1 DFQATT and CDR2 SNEGSKA come from the germline V gene (reference sequence). This CDR3 has 11 amino acids. Trimming took 5 bases from V and 6 from J, leaving 8 bases between them.

In its sample, this clonotype was seen a few times. This chain uses TRBV24-1 with TRBJ2-6; TRBD2 aligns across 7 bases. J gave up 4 bases and V 5 bases, and 16 bases lay outside the gene matches. Germline V gene lookup returns CDR1 KGHDR and CDR2 SFDVKD. The CDR3 length is 19 residues. DNA for the CDR3: TGTGCCACCAGTGGTACCTCTGGCGGGAGAGCTCTGGGGGCCAACGTCCTGACTTTC. Translation: CATSGTSGGRALGANVLTF.

This clonotype was found many times. V is TRBV5-1 and J is TRBJ2-1, with 9 bases lining up with TRBD2. The CDR3 has 16 residues. V lost 4 bases, J lost 5 bases, and 10 bases stayed unmatched. CDR1 SGHRS and CDR2 YFSETQ come from the germline V gene. In DNA, the CDR3 is TGCGCCAGCAGCCCGGACCCTAGCGGGATTCACAATGAGCAGTTCTTC. It specifies CASSPDPSGIHNEQFF. Based on the CDR3 plus reference TRBV5-1 and TRBJ2-1, the full variable domain is KAGVTQTPRYLIKTRGQQVTLSCSPISGHRSVSWYQQTPGQGLQFLFEYFSETQRNKGNFPGRFSGRQFSNSRSEMNVSTLELGDSALYLCASSPDPSGIHNEQFFGPGTRLTVL.

Comments on this clonotype: This CDR3 is missing its conserved last phenylalanine or tryptophan, likely due to a read error. No DNA is shown, since the ends of the CDR3 on it are uncertain; the CDR3 is the one TCRdb lists. CDR3 residues: CATSTNMGYPFL. V gene TRBV15 combines with J gene TRBJ2-1. The CDR3 numbers 12 amino acids, ends counted. Germline V gives CDR1 LNHNV, CDR2 YYDKDF (reference sequence).

In this sample, this clonotype turned up a few times. The chain uses TRBV6-5 and TRBJ2-6, with 7 bases lining up with TRBD2. CDR1 and CDR2 from the germline V gene are MNHEY and SVGAGI. Losses at the gene ends were 4 bases for V and 0 bases for J; bases not matched to a gene: 3. The CDR3 consists of 16 residues. CDR3 sequence reads: CASSSRTSSGANVLTF. In DNA form, the CDR3 reads TGTGCCAGCAGTTCCCGGACTAGCTCTGGGGCCAACGTCCTGACTTTC.

The CDR3 protein is CASSSLAGVLVETQYF. Here the CDR3 DNA reads TGTGCCAGCAGCTCACTAGCGGGAGTTCTCGTCGAGACCCAGTACTTC. The chain links TRBV7-9 to TRBJ2-5, with 11 nucleotides matching TRBD2. V lost 4 bases, J lost 5 bases, and 9 bases stayed unmatched. Germline lookup yields CDR1 SEHNR and CDR2 FQNEAQ (reference sequence). The CDR3 spans 16 residues. The full variable domain, its missing parts supplied by reference TRBV7-9 and TRBJ2-5, is DTGVSQNPRHKITKRGQNVTFRCDPISEHNRLYWYRQTLGQGPEFLTYFQNEAQLEKSRLLSDRFSAERPKGSFSTLEIQRTEQGDSAMYLCASSSLAGVLVETQYFGPGTRLLVL.

This clonotype turned up a few times. CDR3 in amino acids: CASSQTQAGGPSSRNEQFF. The CDR3 region has the DNA TGTGCCAGCAGCCAAACTCAAGCGGGAGGGCCTTCTTCAAGGAATGAGCAGTTCTTC. This rearrangement joins TRBV7-2 to TRBJ2-1, with 10 bases fitting TRBD2. J lost 7 bases, V lost 5 bases, and 20 bases had no gene match. This CDR3 is built from 19 residues. Germline CDR1 and CDR2: SGHTA and FQGNSA.

Ten or more counts support this clonotype. The CDR3 nucleotides read TGTGCCAGTGGATCATACAGGTTGTCCTATGGCTACACCTTC. Amino acid sequence: CASGSYRLSYGYTF. This chain uses TRBV19 with TRBJ1-2; D is perhaps TRBD1 (5 bases). Germline V gene data show CDR1 as LNHDA and CDR2 as SQIVND (reference sequence). V lost 8 bases and J 4 bases, leaving 17 bases between the germline ends. CDR3 length: 14 amino acids.